The 24 T cell receptor beta chains below come from one sample, sequenced in a study of cytomegalovirus exposure and HLA in healthy donors. PCR primers comprised 60 Vbeta and 13 Jbeta primers. The repertoire was sequenced with immunoSEQ multiplex PCR; TCRdb's copy has only in-frame clones and lacks some. This sample has around 190,000 clones, with roughly 85% found just once. The sequenced sample consisted of PBMCs. These receptors originate from a woman aged 45 to 65 in good health and CMV-seronegative.

The chain carries TRBV5-1 and TRBJ2-2; TRBD2 matches 8 bases. The CDR3 loop spans 15 amino acids. Germline CDR1 and CDR2: SGHRS and YFSETQ. V shed 5 bases, J shed 2 bases, and the junction held 5 bases outside the gene matches. This chain's CDR3 is CASSLSGSNTGELFF. CDR3 coding DNA: TGCGCCAGCAGTTTGAGCGGGAGTAACACCGGGGAGCTGTTTTTT.

The genes are TRBV5-1 and TRBJ2-3; 11 nucleotides line up with TRBD2. The V gene end was trimmed by 7 bases and the J gene end by 0 bases; junction bases not matched to a gene: 4. Germline V gene sequence: CDR1 SGHRS, CDR2 YFSETQ. The CDR3 contains 15 residues. CDR3 region: CASSGLAASTDTQYF. CDR3 bases: TGCGCCAGCTCGGGACTAGCGGCTAGCACAGATACGCAGTATTTT.

The J gene is TRBJ1-2, the V gene TRBV6-5; tentative D call: TRBD1 (6 bases). V gave up 5 bases and J gave up 6 bases, with 13 bases separating them. Germline V gives CDR1 MNHEY, CDR2 SVGAGI. The CDR3 runs to 13 residues. The CDR3 coding sequence is TGTGCCAGCAGTGATAGGCAGGGGAATGGCTACACCTTC. Translation gives CASSDRQGNGYTF.

CDR3 coding DNA: TGTGCAAGCGTCCGGGACAGGGGGCCAGATACGCAGTATTTT. Translation: CASVRDRGPDTQYF. The rearrangement joins TRBV2 to TRBJ2-3; 12 positions agree with TRBD1. In germline, CDR1 is SNHLY, CDR2 FYNNEI. There are 14 residues in the CDR3.

The chain has TRBV19 and TRBJ1-3; 7 bases agree with TRBD1. The CDR3 is made up of 16 amino acids. Looked up from germline, CDR1 is LNHDA and CDR2 is SQIVND (reference sequence). The V and J ends lost 4 bases and 4 bases, in that order; junction bases with no gene match: 10. CDR3 residues: CASSTPGQPAGNTIYF. CDR3 DNA: TGTGCCAGTAGTACCCCGGGACAGCCCGCCGGAAACACCATATATTTT.

The chain couples TRBV7-8 to TRBJ2-7; 7 bases match TRBD1. After removal of 2 bases from V and 1 base from J, the junction contained 5 bases not matched to a gene. Germline CDR1 is SGHVS and CDR2 is FQNEAQ. CDR3 size: 15 residues. CDR3 in DNA: TGTGCCAGCAGCTTACAGGGGGACCTTTCCTACGAGCAGTACTTC. This codes for CASSLQGDLSYEQYF.

This clone was detected once. The genes are TRBV5-1 and TRBJ2-1; the D gene is possibly TRBD2 (5 bases). V was clipped by 3 bases and J by 3 bases, with 13 bases between them. Germline loops: CDR1 SGHRS, CDR2 YFSETQ. The CDR3 loop spans 15 amino acids. The CDR3 sequence is CASSSTGMIYNEQFF. The CDR3 coding sequence is TGCGCCAGCAGCTCCACCGGGATGATCTACAATGAGCAGTTCTTC.

The table lists this clone with a few counts. Its ends do not fully match the called genes, so a read error is possible. The chain carries TRBV28 and TRBJ1-2; a weak D match, TRBD1 (5 bases). This CDR3 is built from 14 residues. The germline V gene encodes CDR1 MDHEN and CDR2 SYDVKM. The CDR3 DNA follows: TGTGCCAGCACCTCGACAGTGGCTAAATATGGCTACACCTTC. This codes for CASTSTVAKYGYTF.

V is TRBV5-4 and J is TRBJ2-7, with TRBD1 matching over 8 bases. V was pared by 0 bases and J by 5 bases, with 4 bases of the junction left unmatched. This CDR3 has 14 residues. Germline-derived CDR1 and CDR2 are SGHNT and YYREEE (reference sequence). In DNA form, the CDR3 reads TGTGCCAGCAGCTTGGCAGGGGGCGGCCACGAGCAGTACTTC. This translates into CASSLAGGGHEQYF. Variable domain in full (rest from reference TRBV5-4 and TRBJ2-7): ETGVTQSPTHLIKTRGQQVTLRCSSQSGHNTVSWYQQALGQGPQFIFQYYREEENGRGNFPPRFSGLQFPNYSSELNVNALELDDSALYLCASSLAGGGHEQYFGPGTRLTVT.

The genes are TRBV19 and TRBJ2-7; the match to TRBD1 covers 8 bases. Germline CDR1 is LNHDA and CDR2 is SQIVND (reference sequence). The CDR3 contains 15 residues. V lost 1 base to trimming and J lost 6 bases; unmatched junction nucleotides: 8. CDR3 sequence (DNA): TGTGCCAGTAGTATAGCTCAGGACAGGGTAAGCGAGCAGTACTTC. It specifies CASSIAQDRVSEQYF.

The J gene is TRBJ1-2, the V gene TRBV19; D is unclear. Germline values: CDR1 LNHDA, CDR2 SQIVND (reference sequence). V was shortened by 7 bases and J by 3 bases, with 12 bases between the two germline ends. The CDR3 runs 13 residues. CDR3 sequence (DNA): TGTGCCAGTATGCAAACGGGTTACTATGGCTACACCTTC. Its protein product is CASMQTGYYGYTF.

The chain links TRBV19 to TRBJ2-5; 7 nucleotides line up with TRBD1. CDR1 is LNHDA and CDR2 is SQIVND in the germline V gene (reference sequence). CDR3 size: 14 residues. V was clipped by 8 bases and J by 3 bases; unmatched bases: 9. DNA for the CDR3: TGTGCCAGTTCCCCGGGACAGAAGGAAGAGACCCAGTACTTC. Amino acids: CASSPGQKEETQYF.

This chain connects TRBV2 to TRBJ1-1; no firm D call. Germline CDR1 is SNHLY and CDR2 is FYNNEI. This CDR3 is built from 13 residues. Trimming shortened V by 7 bases and J by 6 bases, and 15 bases separated the two germline ends. In nucleotides, the CDR3 is TGTGCCAGCACGCGCACTCTAGATGCTGAAGCTTTCTTT. Its protein is CASTRTLDAEAFF.

The chain is built from TRBV6-6 and TRBJ2-3; D remains ambiguous. V was shortened by 6 bases and J by 2 bases, with 12 bases between the two germline ends. CDR3 length: 14 amino acids. The germline CDR1 and CDR2 sequences are MNHNY and SVGAGI (reference sequence). The CDR3 protein is CASSHGVDTDTQYF. CDR3 nucleotides: TGTGCCAGCAGCCACGGAGTTGACACAGATACGCAGTATTTT.

The V and J genes are TRBV6-1 and TRBJ2-5, with 7 bases fitting TRBD1. The germline V gene encodes CDR1 MNHNS and CDR2 SASEGT. This CDR3 has 13 amino acids. The trim removed 6 bases at V and 2 bases at J, leaving 3 bases unmatched. This chain's CDR3 is CASRNRGQETQYF. The CDR3, as DNA: TGTGCCAGCAGAAACAGGGGTCAAGAGACCCAGTACTTC.

The CDR3: CASSSLSLDRYNEQFF. DNA of the CDR3: TGTGCCAGCAGTTCTCTTAGCTTGGACAGGTACAATGAGCAGTTCTTC. The chain couples TRBV28 to TRBJ2-1; 7 bases match TRBD1. J was trimmed by 4 bases and V by 4 bases; bases with no gene match: 10. Per germline, CDR1 MDHEN and CDR2 SYDVKM. The CDR3 contains 16 residues.

V is TRBV15 and J is TRBJ2-1; D possibly corresponds to TRBD1 (6 bases). V lost 8 bases, J lost 4 bases, and 6 bases lay in between. Germline V gives CDR1 LNHNV, CDR2 YYDKDF (reference sequence). The length of the CDR3 is 11 residues. The CDR3 sequence: CATGQYNEQFF. The CDR3 DNA follows: TGTGCCACCGGACAGTACAATGAGCAGTTCTTC.

The rearrangement joins TRBV4-2 to TRBJ2-1, with TRBD2 identical over 7 bases. The junction had 7 bases not matched to a gene; V was cut back by 2 bases and J by 6 bases. The CDR3 sequence is 15 residues long. Per germline, CDR1 LGHNA and CDR2 YNFKEQ. The CDR3 loop reads CASSQRGGAPNEQFF. For the CDR3, the DNA is TGTGCCAGCAGCCAAAGGGGAGGGGCCCCCAATGAGCAGTTCTTC.

The chain uses TRBV6-5 and TRBJ2-7; tentatively, D is TRBD2 (5 bases). The V end was cut by 5 bases, the J end by 2 bases, with 10 bases between. CDR3 length: 13 amino acids. CDR1 is MNHEY and CDR2 is SVGAGI in the germline V gene. The CDR3 sequence is CASSGRVAYEQYF. The CDR3, as DNA: TGTGCCAGCAGTGGGCGGGTTGCCTACGAGCAGTACTTC.

This chain connects TRBV7-9 to TRBJ1-4, with unresolved D. The V gene lost 3 bases and the J gene lost 0 bases, with 8 bases spanning the gap. The CDR3 spans 15 residues. Germline lookup yields CDR1 SEHNR and CDR2 FQNEAQ (reference sequence). CDR3: CASSFPSTTNEKLFF. In nucleotides, the CDR3 is TGTGCCAGCAGCTTCCCGAGTACAACTAATGAAAAACTGTTTTTT.

The chain couples TRBV6-5 to TRBJ1-2; D is unclear. The CDR3 is 16 amino acids. V dropped 0 bases and J dropped 8 bases, with 19 bases sitting between them. Germline assignment: CDR1 MNHEY and CDR2 SVGAGI. CDR3 sequence: CASSYSKGGGEVGYTF. The DNA for the CDR3 is TGTGCCAGCAGTTACTCGAAGGGAGGTGGGGAAGTCGGCTACACCTTC.

V is TRBV28 and J is TRBJ2-1; no definite D call. Germline CDR1 is MDHEN and CDR2 is SYDVKM. The CDR3 totals 15 residues. V was shortened by 7 bases and J by 0 bases, with 13 bases between the two germline ends. CDR3 sequence reads: CASTLSPYSYNEQFF. In DNA form, the CDR3 reads TGTGCCAGCACCCTAAGCCCCTACTCCTACAATGAGCAGTTCTTC.

This chain connects TRBV6-5 to TRBJ1-4; possibly TRBD1 for D (5 bases). Trimming took 2 bases from V and 8 from J, leaving 12 bases between them. CDR3 length: 14 residues. Germline CDR1 MNHEY, CDR2 SVGAGI. The CDR3 DNA is TGTGCCAGCAGTTACGAGAAGGGGAGGGAAAAACTGTTTTTT. It codes for CASSYEKGREKLFF.

The chain combines TRBV6-5 with TRBJ1-5; D remains ambiguous. The CDR3 extends over 12 amino acids. V lost 6 bases and J lost 3, with 6 bases in between. Germline V gene sequence: CDR1 MNHEY, CDR2 SVGAGI. The CDR3 coding sequence is TGTGCCAGCAGGGGCCCCAATCAGCCCCAGCATTTT. Protein: CASRGPNQPQHF.